This record concerns one TCR beta chain sequence. Its cognate antigen is unknown. This record comes from a study of T cells after yellow fever vaccination. Study-wide results and limits: It was a weaker secondary response, yet one that peaked faster, at day 5 versus 15.

TCRdb redid the calling of the 5' RACE reads with MiXCR, one entry per CDR3 protein. The top ten clones hold 15% to 20% of a sample with over 300,000 distinct CDR3 sequences, around 6.8% of them seen once. Trimming cost V 6 bases and J 0 bases; bases outside gene matches: 10. Germline CDR1 is WSHSY and CDR2 is SAAADI. This CDR3 region has 17 residues. Sequenced material: PBMCs, taken roughly 46 days after the first yellow fever vaccination. This chain joins TRBV10-2 and TRBJ1-3, with 8 bases identical to TRBD1. The sequence was obtained from a man younger than 35 who received the YFV17D yellow fever vaccine. The CDR3 here is CASRDLTGAISGNTIYF. In DNA form, the CDR3 reads TGCGCCAGCAGAGACCTGACAGGGGCCATCTCTGGAAACACCATATATTTT.